This T cell receptor (beta chain) was identified during a study of blood T cells in healthy people across ages. General observations from the study: Roughly linearly, TCR beta diversity per million T cells fell as age increased.

A sample-barcoded 5' primer and a J-beta primer mix were used in a second PCR of roughly 7 to 12 cycles. TCRdb processed the 5' RACE reads anew with MiXCR; each CDR3 protein has one entry. The table shows about 1.5 million distinct CDR3 sequences, with 35% to 45% occurring only once. Concerning this clonotype itself: Its antigen is unidentified.

Looked up from germline, CDR1 is SGHAT and CDR2 is FQNNGV. Germline trimming cut 2 bases from V and 4 bases from J; bases unmatched to any gene: 6. This CDR3 comprises 15 residues. This clonotype was sampled from a woman between 18 and 29 years old in good health. The V and J genes are TRBV11-2 and TRBJ1-1; 8 bases agree with TRBD1. Sequencing was performed on blood. The CDR3 sequence is CASSLRQGAFTEAFF. The CDR3, as DNA: TGTGCCAGCAGCTTACGGCAGGGGGCATTCACTGAAGCTTTCTTT.